This T cell receptor (beta chain) was recorded in a study of blood T cell repertoires in COVID-19 (dated by TCRdb to 2019 to 2021). About the study as a whole: Samples from collaborators originated in the United States, Italy and Spain and spanned both the acute and convalescent phases of COVID-19. The material from the prospective study consisted of cDNA or gDNA derived from T cells, B-cell-depleted T cells, or PBMCs. Subjects who had been exposed to COVID-19, were actively infected with it, or had recovered from it provided the deeply sampled blood TCRbeta repertoires that made up the dataset. The repertoires were released in a freely available public database meant as a resource for research on the immune response to SARS-CoV-2. Samples were obtained from the ongoing ImmuneRACE study (first 160 participants) and from over a thousand subjects provided by 6 global collaborators. Nearly every sample came with metadata listing a de-identified subject ID, COVID-19 status, age in years and sex. HLA class I and class II types, where available, came from metadata supplied by the sample provider rather than from assay-based typing. On the study overall, not on this receptor specifically: The quantity of clinical and demographic metadata differed by source and by participant and was supplied without curation.

The CDR3 covers 15 residues, taking in both the cysteine and the phenylalanine. Left in the record is the CDR3 DNA by itself, 45 bases read in frame from the first base. Ends trimmed: V by 8 bases, J by 1 base; bases unmatched to a gene: 6. As encoded in the germline V gene, CDR1 is ENHRY while CDR2 is SYGVKD. TCRbeta CDR3 regions were amplified from genomic DNA by means of the immunoSEQ Assay, a bias-controlled multiplex PCR. For the original study's pipeline: The number of nucleated cells in each sample was estimated by amplification of reference gene primers within the assay. To quantify the absolute abundance of each unique TCRbeta CDR3 rearrangement, sequence reads were collapsed and filtered. For each sample, productive Simpson clonality was calculated as the square root of Simpson's diversity index across productive rearrangements. Entries here come from immuneACCESS through TCRdb and include only in-frame sequences with V and J called. Some clones fail to appear in such tables; in the studies checked, an unresolved V gene covers under half of the shortfall, and the cause of the remainder is unknown. The DNA gave D and trimming, while V, J and clone size come from that table. The sample data list 190,000 or so clones, and around nine tenths of these were observed just once. The ten largest clones represent 0.8% to 1% of the sample.

On this clone: Its target antigen remains unknown. There are no base qualities to consult, and no much larger clone falls within one base.

Another Seattle source contributed samples from volunteer blood donors who had recovered from COVID-19. Whole blood was collected in K2EDTA tubes by collaborating institutions according to the institutions' own protocols. For TCRbeta analysis, collaborators shipped samples as frozen whole blood, isolated PBMCs, or DNA extracted from either of those sample types. The TCR originated in a woman younger than 30 who had recovered from COVID-19. The sample taken for sequencing was peripheral blood. The chain links TRBV10-3 with TRBJ2-3; 10 central bases correspond to TRBD2. The base sequence is TGTGCCATCGGCTCCGGGACTAGCGGCACAGATACGCAGTATTTT. This gives the protein CAIGSGTSGTDTQYF.